This T cell receptor (beta chain) was retrieved from a study of cytotoxic CD8 clonotypes in ibrutinib-treated CLL. Study as a whole: After a median of about 70 months, roughly 14 patients stayed remitted and approximately twelve progressed; responses had been partial in around 25 and complete in 2. General study points: Samples from sustained-remission and progressing patients were taken at different times. T-cell clonality at baseline went above that of age-matched healthy donors and rose and fell with circulating CD8+ T-cell counts.

The TCR beta libraries used about 2 micrograms of genomic DNA that came from cryopreserved PBMCs. Some clones are missing from TCRdb's copy, which holds only in-frame ones; the method was immunoSEQ multiplex PCR. The repertoire includes some 14,000 clones, approximately 48% of them detected once, and 30% to 35% sits in the top ten. With regard to this clone: Its antigen remains unidentified.

Germline CDR1 and CDR2: MGHDK and SYGVNS. V was trimmed by 4 bases and J by 2 bases, leaving 3 bases between them. This CDR3 is 12 amino acids long. The starting material was PBMCs, obtained at a 24-month disease-progression time point, from a patient treated with ibrutinib. The chain links TRBV25-1 to TRBJ1-3, with no clear D. This receptor was identified in a human donor with chronic lymphocytic leukemia. Written as DNA, the CDR3 is TGTGCCAGCAGTGCAACTGGAAACACCATATATTTT. Amino acid sequence: CASSATGNTIYF.